This TCR beta chain is from a study of blood T cells in healthy people across ages. The germline V and J ends were trimmed by 1 base and 1 base, with 9 bases remaining between them. Germline loops: CDR1 SGHTA, CDR2 FQGNSA. The CDR3 sequence is 15 residues long. This clonotype was recorded at least ten times. Its antigen is currently unknown. A J-beta primer mix and a sample-barcoded 5' primer were used in a second PCR of roughly 6 to 12 cycles. TCRdb itself ran the 5' RACE reads through MiXCR, one entry per CDR3 protein. The table has around 1,100,000 distinct CDR3 sequences, approximately 38% seen once. Study observations and caveats: Investigators viewed diversity estimates from one million T cells as underestimates, the study reported.

Individuals who donated were healthy Caucasians from Russia aged about 6 to 100. This clonotype was sampled from a young man in good health. The J gene is TRBJ2-3, the V gene TRBV7-2, with D perhaps TRBD2 (6 bases). Sample: blood. The CDR3 here is CASSLVTGGTDTQYF. The CDR3 DNA sequence: TGTGCCAGCAGCTTAGTCACGGGGGGCACAGATACGCAGTATTTT.